This entry lists 20 T cell receptor beta chains sequenced from one sample in a study of T-cell reconstitution after alpha-beta-depleted transplantation in children. Unique molecular identifiers tagged the TCRbeta library. MiXCR was run by TCRdb on the PCR reads, yielding one entry per CDR3 protein. Here the sample spans 500,000 or so distinct CDR3 sequences, roughly an eighth being singletons. The specimen was PBMCs, mostly from graft donor cells, collected 180 days after TCRalphabeta/CD19-depleted stem cell transplant. These receptors were collected from a female patient aged 2-15 years who had a stem cell transplant for aplastic anemia, so the T cells may come from the graft donor.

This rearrangement joins TRBV12-3 or TRBV12-4 to TRBJ1-4; TRBD1 might be the D (5 bases). The CDR3 is 16 amino acids. The V gene lost 3 bases and the J gene lost 0 bases, with 11 bases spanning the gap. The CDR3 DNA reads TGTGCCAGCAGTTTTCTAGAGGGGACAACTAATGAAAAACTGTTTTTT. Its translation: CASSFLEGTTNEKLFF.

This chain's CDR3 is CASSLIDSKNIQYF. CDR3 in DNA: TGTGCCAGCAGTTTGATCGACAGTAAAAACATTCAGTACTTC. The chain employs TRBV12-3 or TRBV12-4 and TRBJ2-4, with a tentative D call TRBD1 (5 bases). Trimming cost V 3 bases and J 4 bases, with 10 bases left between them. The CDR3 is 14 amino acids.

This clonotype occurred a few times. The V gene is TRBV27, the J gene TRBJ1-2; D might be TRBD1 (5 bases). Germline V CDR1 and CDR2: MNHEY, SMNVEV (reference sequence). The CDR3 length is 15 residues. The germline V and J ends were trimmed by 1 base and 0 bases, with 9 bases remaining between them. CDR3 in DNA: TGTGCCAGCAGTTTATGGGGGGGGGCTAACTATGGCTACACCTTC. Translating it yields CASSLWGGANYGYTF.

The rearrangement joins TRBV12-3 or TRBV12-4 to TRBJ2-1, with D perhaps TRBD2 (6 bases). The CDR3 length is 14 residues. The V end was cut by 3 bases, the J end by 8 bases, with 14 bases between. The CDR3 protein is CASSFWGDDDEQFF. CDR3 coding DNA: TGTGCCAGCAGTTTTTGGGGGGATGACGATGAGCAGTTCTTC.

The J gene is TRBJ2-2, the V gene TRBV4-3, with D unclear. CDR3 length: 17 residues. Germline CDR1 and CDR2: LGHNA and YSLEER. Trimming left V 2 bases short and J 0 bases short, with 13 bases between. CDR3 loop: CASSQIGSIPNTGELFF. The CDR3 DNA reads as TGCGCCAGCAGCCAAATAGGTTCCATACCGAACACCGGGGAGCTGTTTTTT.

There are many counts of this clonotype. The chain combines TRBV12-3 or TRBV12-4 with TRBJ2-2, with TRBD2 matching over 8 bases. J lost 4 bases, V lost 9 bases, and 13 bases had no gene match. The CDR3 extends over 16 amino acids. The CDR3 DNA sequence: TGTGCCAGTTCAAAGGGGCTAGCGGGCCTCACCGGGGAGCTGTTTTTT. Translating gives CASSKGLAGLTGELFF.

This clonotype came up a few times. CDR3 DNA sequence: TGTGCCAGCATAGGAGTATCCTACGAGCAGTACTTC. This sequence encodes CASIGVSYEQYF. The chain links TRBV28 to TRBJ2-7; D unclear. CDR3 length: 12 amino acids. Trimming removed 7 bases from V and 1 base from J, with 8 bases in between. Per the germline V gene, CDR1 is MDHEN and CDR2 is SYDVKM.

The chain has TRBV12-3 or TRBV12-4 and TRBJ2-7; D is possibly TRBD2 (5 bases). The germline V and J ends were trimmed by 7 bases and 5 bases, with 15 bases remaining between them. The CDR3 spans 13 residues. In nucleotides, the CDR3 is TGTGCCAGCACCCAAATCGGGAACCACGAGCAGTACTTC. Encoded protein: CASTQIGNHEQYF.

This clonotype was picked up a small number of times. The rearrangement joins TRBV7-2 to TRBJ2-1, with D possibly TRBD2 on 6 matching bases. This CDR3 spans 16 amino acids. CDR1 SGHTA and CDR2 FQGNSA come from the germline V gene. V shed 3 bases and J shed 4 bases, with 16 bases lying between them. The CDR3 here is CASSFSTVAAYNEQFF. CDR3 in DNA: TGTGCCAGCAGCTTCTCGACCGTAGCGGCTTACAATGAGCAGTTCTTC.

The V and J genes are TRBV7-2 and TRBJ2-7; no clear D. V lost 8 bases, J lost 3 bases, and 14 bases lay in between. Germline CDR1 reads SGHTA; CDR2 reads FQGNSA. The CDR3 loop spans 13 amino acids. CDR3 nucleotide sequence: TGTGCCAGCGCCCTCTCACACTTCTACGAGCAGTACGTC. Its translation: CASALSHFYEQYV.

In this sample, this clonotype turned up many times. The J gene is TRBJ2-4, the V gene TRBV5-1, with 9 bases that match TRBD1. This CDR3 has 15 residues. V lost 3 bases, J lost 1 base, and 2 bases stayed unmatched. Per germline, CDR1 SGHRS and CDR2 YFSETQ. The CDR3 sequence: CASSWTGEAKNIQYF. DNA for the CDR3: TGCGCCAGCAGCTGGACAGGGGAGGCCAAAAACATTCAGTACTTC.

V usage is TRBV12-1 and J usage is TRBJ2-1; the DNA was not compared with TRBD2, the D call given in the table. TRBV12-1 is tagged as a pseudogene. This CDR3 comprises 19 residues. CDR3 residues: CASSFGGTSGTLSYNEQFF. In DNA form, the CDR3 reads TGTGCCAGCAGCTTTGGCGGGACTAGCGGTACCCTCTCCTACAATGAGCAGTTCTTC.

The J gene is TRBJ1-1, the V gene TRBV28, with no clear D. Trimming left V 1 base short and J 3 bases short, with 6 bases between. The CDR3 extends over 13 amino acids. Germline V CDR1 and CDR2: MDHEN, SYDVKM. The CDR3 coding sequence is TGTGCCAGCAGTTTATTCGGGTACACTGAAGCTTTCTTT. Protein sequence: CASSLFGYTEAFF.

The V and J genes are TRBV4-3 and TRBJ2-6, with 8 bases matching TRBD1. J lost 0 bases, V lost 5 bases, and 9 bases had no gene match. The V gene's germline CDR1 is LGHNA and CDR2 YSLEER. The CDR3 has 18 residues. The CDR3 DNA sequence: TGCGCCAGCAGCACCCGGGACAGGATAGCCTCTGGGGCCAACGTCCTGACTTTC. As protein: CASSTRDRIASGANVLTF.

The chain joins TRBV5-1 to TRBJ1-1; TRBD1 is a possible D gene (5 bases). Germline V lookup: CDR1 SGHRS, CDR2 YFSETQ. Trimming removed 2 bases from V and 6 bases from J, with 20 bases in between. The CDR3 consists of 16 residues. This CDR3 is CASSFGHRQTNSEAFF. The CDR3 DNA is TGCGCCAGCAGCTTTGGTCATCGACAGACCAATTCTGAAGCTTTCTTT.

The chain uses TRBV7-2 and TRBJ1-1, with TRBD1 matching over 12 bases. The CDR3 loop spans 17 amino acids. The ends lost 1 base at V and 2 bases at J; junction bases unmatched: 5. Germline values: CDR1 SGHTA, CDR2 FQGNSA. The CDR3 DNA reads as TGTGCCAGCAGCTTAGTTGGGACAGGGGGCATAAACACTGAAGCTTTCTTT. Translation gives CASSLVGTGGINTEAFF. Using reference TRBV7-2 and TRBJ1-1 for the parts outside the CDR3, the full variable domain is GAGVSQSPSNKVTEKGKDVELRCDPISGHTALYWYRQSLGQGLEFLIYFQGNSAPDKSGLPSDRFSAERTGGSVSTLTIQRTQQEDSAVYLCASSLVGTGGINTEAFFGQGTRLTVV.

This clonotype was detected ten times or more. The CDR3 coding sequence is TGTGCCAGCAGCAAGGGACTAGCGGACTCCCAAGAGACCCAGTACTTC. Translated: CASSKGLADSQETQYF. J is TRBJ2-5 and V is TRBV5-4; TRBD2 agrees at 11 bases. In germline, CDR1 is SGHNT, CDR2 YYREEE (reference sequence). Trimming removed 4 bases from V and 1 base from J; junction bases left unmatched: 6. CDR3 length: 16 residues.

This clonotype was recorded a few times. V gene TRBV10-3 combines with J gene TRBJ1-5; possible D gene TRBD1, 6 bases. This CDR3 is built from 16 residues. Germline V gives CDR1 ENHRY, CDR2 SYGVKD. With 3 bases removed from V and 3 bases from J, the gap between germline ends came to 15 bases. CDR3 nucleotide sequence: TGTGCCATCAGTGATGGGGGCGACAGCCTCAATCAGCCCCAGCATTTT. It yields the protein CAISDGGDSLNQPQHF.

This clonotype was counted only a few times. The chain joins TRBV29-1 to TRBJ2-7, with D maybe TRBD1 (5 bases). Deletions cut 4 bases from V and 6 bases from J, with 19 bases between. Germline loops: CDR1 SQVTM, CDR2 ANQGSEA. The CDR3 totals 14 residues. The CDR3 here is CSVARDDVSGEQYV. In nucleotides, the CDR3 is TGCAGCGTTGCCAGGGATGATGTATCCGGCGAGCAGTACGTC.

This clonotype has a handful of counts. The rearrangement joins TRBV11-2 to TRBJ1-5; 8 bases are shared with TRBD1. After removal of 1 base from V and 6 bases from J, the junction contained 14 bases not matched to a gene. Germline values: CDR1 SGHAT, CDR2 FQNNGV. The CDR3 length is 18 residues. CDR3 DNA sequence: TGTGCCAGCAGCTTAGGCAGGGGGCAGGCCCCGTTCAGTCAGCCCCAGCATTTT. Its protein product is CASSLGRGQAPFSQPQHF.